This entry concerns a single TCR delta chain. A far more abundant clone sits one base away, making this likely a read error. This sample also contains other DNA sequences that code for the same CDR3. These data are taken from a study of gamma-delta T cells after stem cell transplantation. This CDR3 region has 17 residues. CDR1 is GEAIGNYY and CDR2 is EKD in the germline V gene. TCRdb applied CATT to the RT-PCR reads for clone calling. The sample yields 1,500 or so delta-chain clones, 35% to 55% seen once. This TCR came from a human donor. It is not recorded whose cells these are; they may come from a transplant donor. The specimen was gamma-delta T cells. The chain is built from TRDV2 and TRDJ1, with 8 bases that match TRDD3. The CDR3 region has the DNA TGTGCCTGCGACACTCCCGGTCTCTCGGGGATACATGGTAAACTCATCTTT. Protein sequence: CACDTPGLSGIHGKLIF.